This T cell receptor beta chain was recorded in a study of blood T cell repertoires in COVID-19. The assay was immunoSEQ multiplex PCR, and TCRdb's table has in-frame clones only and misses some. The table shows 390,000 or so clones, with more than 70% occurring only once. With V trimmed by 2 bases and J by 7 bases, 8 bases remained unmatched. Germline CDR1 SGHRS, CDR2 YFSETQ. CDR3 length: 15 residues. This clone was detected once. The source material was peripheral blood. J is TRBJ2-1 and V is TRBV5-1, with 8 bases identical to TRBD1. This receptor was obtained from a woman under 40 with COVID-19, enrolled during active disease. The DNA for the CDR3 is TGCGCCAGCAGCTTTGGCAGGGGGCTCGGTAATGAGCAGTTCTTC. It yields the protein CASSFGRGLGNEQFF.